This T cell receptor beta chain is drawn from a study of identical twins. TCRdb re-called the 5' RACE reads with MiXCR, one entry per CDR3 protein. The sample consists of hundreds of thousands of distinct CDR3 sequences, 15% to 20% of them appearing once. Trimming left V 1 base short and J 2 bases short, with 7 bases between. The CDR3 spans 13 residues. The germline gives CDR1 SQVTM, CDR2 ANQGSEA. This sample also appeared in a second study, on T cells expressing NK-cell markers.

The sequencing sample was made of PBMCs. The chain joins TRBV29-1 to TRBJ2-3; no firm D call. The receptor's source is a woman younger than 35 in good health. CDR3 sequence reads: CSVEAPATDTQYF. In DNA form, the CDR3 reads TGCAGCGTTGAAGCCCCAGCCACAGATACGCAGTATTTT.